The rows below give T cell receptor beta chains drawn from one sample of a study of cytomegalovirus exposure and HLA in healthy donors. Sequenced by immunoSEQ multiplex PCR; TCRdb stores in-frame clones only, minus some. The sample includes more than 95,000 clones, about four fifths of them seen just once. Sequences were obtained from PBMCs. These receptors were collected from a man aged 25-45 years in good health and CMV-seronegative. Each CDR3 is given without its conserved first and last residue. Expanded clones are given a class, and other clones once, few, many or no size at all.

>.|TRBV14
ASSQGGRMGSHEQY
>.|TRBV7-6
ASSFPSGSTGELF
>.|TRBV2
ASSERIAGAGGELF
>.|TRBV29-1
SVFFGTGELF
>.|TRBV5-8
ASSLALGQEKLF
>.|TRBV6-5
ASSPTGAGYT
>few|TRBV27
ASSWGIRAEGYT
>.|TRBV18
ASSQIGTTFNEQF
>.|TRBV7-9
ASSRGGGPYGYT
>.|TRBV7-2
ASSQTQSTDTQY
>few|TRBV29-1
SIVGGATDTQY
>.|TRBV19
ASRGGKETQY
>.|TRBV30
AWVRRDREETQY
>.|TRBV5-4
ASGRQNSGANVLT
>once|TRBV5-4
ASRSPGLAGGGEQY
>.|TRBV28
ASSRTTTGELF